The 6 T cell receptor beta chains below were found in one sample sequenced in a study of cytomegalovirus exposure and HLA in healthy donors (dated by TCRdb to about 2017). The library was built by means of the immunoSEQ multiplex PCR assay. TCRdb limited this immuneACCESS table to in-frame rearrangements with V and J called. A share of clones is missing; checked studies link under half to unresolved V genes, and the rest is unexplained. Counted in this sample were 150,000 to 200,000 clones; roughly 88% of them appeared once. The ten top clones hold about 1.5% of the sample. The specimen was PBMCs. These TCRs come from a woman younger than 35 in good health and CMV-seronegative.

The V and J genes are TRBV11-2 and TRBJ1-2; 7 bases match TRBD1. The germline V gene has CDR1 SGHAT and CDR2 FQNNGV. This CDR3 is 12 amino acids long. Trimming removed 5 bases from V and 8 bases from J; junction bases left unmatched: 5. The chain's CDR3 is CASSETGDGYTF. The CDR3, as DNA: TGTGCCAGCAGCGAAACAGGGGACGGCTACACCTTC.

This clone has a single count. The chain uses TRBV5-1 and TRBJ2-7, with a weak D call TRBD1 (5 bases). CDR1 SGHRS and CDR2 YFSETQ come from the germline V gene. V was pared by 0 bases and J by 5 bases, with 12 bases between. This CDR3 is built from 14 residues. The CDR3 loop reads CASSLAARVNEQYF. The CDR3 bases are TGCGCCAGCAGCTTGGCCGCCAGGGTTAACGAGCAGTACTTC. Full variable domain (outside the CDR3, taken from reference TRBV5-1 and TRBJ2-7): KAGVTQTPRYLIKTRGQQVTLSCSPISGHRSVSWYQQTPGQGLQFLFEYFSETQRNKGNFPGRFSGRQFSNSRSEMNVSTLELGDSALYLCASSLAARVNEQYFGPGTRLTVT.

The chain links TRBV18 to TRBJ2-2; the D is unclear. CDR3 length: 13 residues. The germline gives CDR1 KGHSH, CDR2 LQKENI. The V end was cut by 3 bases, the J end by 6 bases, with 8 bases between. The CDR3 sequence: CASSPSSAGELFF. The CDR3 region has the DNA TGTGCCAGCTCACCTAGCTCGGCCGGGGAGCTGTTTTTT.

The chain is built from TRBV2 and TRBJ2-5; weak D call: TRBD1 (5 bases). V was shortened by 3 bases and J by 1 base, with 15 bases between the two germline ends. CDR1 and CDR2 from the germline V gene are SNHLY and FYNNEI. CDR3 size: 16 residues. In nucleotides, the CDR3 is TGTGCCAGCAGTGACAGGGTAACGTTGCCCCAAGAGACCCAGTACTTC. It translates to CASSDRVTLPQETQYF.

The V call is TRBV29-1, the J call TRBJ1-5, with a tentative D call TRBD1 (5 bases). Germline loops: CDR1 SQVTM, CDR2 ANQGSEA. This CDR3 has 16 amino acids. V was pared by 5 bases and J by 2 bases, with 19 bases between. CDR3 protein: CSVSLGGTDRNQPQHF. CDR3 nucleotides: TGCAGCGTTTCCTTGGGGGGTACGGACCGCAATCAGCCCCAGCATTTT.

The genes are TRBV29-1 and TRBJ1-1, with D maybe TRBD1 (5 bases). The V gene lost 3 bases and the J gene lost 0 bases, with 11 bases spanning the gap. There are 14 residues in the CDR3. From germline, CDR1 is SQVTM and CDR2 ANQGSEA. The DNA of the CDR3 is TGCAGCGTTGAGTCGCGACAGCTGAACACTGAAGCTTTCTTT. As protein: CSVESRQLNTEAFF.